This T cell receptor (beta chain) is drawn from a study of cytomegalovirus exposure and HLA in healthy donors. Study conclusions and caveats: Highly shared sequence variants in one cluster were likely a sequencing artifact. TRBV6-2, TRBV6-3 and some other V segments were unresolvable in 87-base-pair reads. When presence/absence was analysed, sequencing depth was taken to be roughly uniform across donors.

The PCR used 60 Vbeta and 13 Jbeta primers. Sequencing was performed with immunoSEQ multiplex PCR; in TCRdb, only in-frame clones are kept and a portion is missing. The table has roughly 55,000 clones, 65% to 85% seen once. Turning to this clone: The target antigen is unknown.

V gave up 5 bases and J gave up 6 bases; unmatched junction bases: 7. Germline V gene data show CDR1 as MDHEN and CDR2 as SYDVKM. CDR3 length: 15 residues. The chain recombines TRBV28 with TRBJ2-1; 10 bases agree with TRBD1. The receptor comes from a female donor in good health and CMV-seronegative. The sequenced sample consisted of PBMCs. CDR3 nucleotides: TGTGCCAGCAGTACCCAACGGACAGGGGGCAATGAGCAGTTCTTC. Amino acid sequence: CASSTQRTGGNEQFF. Full variable domain (rest looked up from reference TRBV28 and TRBJ2-1): DVKVTQSSRYLVKRTGEKVFLECVQDMDHENMFWYRQDPGLGLRLIYFSYDVKMKEKGDIPEGYSVSREKKERFSLILESASTNQTSMYLCASSTQRTGGNEQFFGPGTRLTVL.